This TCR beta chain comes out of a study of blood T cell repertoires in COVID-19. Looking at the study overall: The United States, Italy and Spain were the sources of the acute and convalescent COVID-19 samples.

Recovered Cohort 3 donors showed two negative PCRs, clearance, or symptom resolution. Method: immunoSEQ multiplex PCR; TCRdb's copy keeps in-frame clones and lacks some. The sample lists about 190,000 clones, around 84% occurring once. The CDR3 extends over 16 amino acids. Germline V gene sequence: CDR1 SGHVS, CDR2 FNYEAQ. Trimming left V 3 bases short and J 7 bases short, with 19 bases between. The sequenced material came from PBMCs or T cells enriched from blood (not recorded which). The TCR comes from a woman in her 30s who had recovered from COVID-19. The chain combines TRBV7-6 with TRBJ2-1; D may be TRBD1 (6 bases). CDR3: CASSFPSGGQSNEQFF. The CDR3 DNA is TGTGCCAGCAGCTTCCCTTCTGGGGGACAATCGAATGAGCAGTTCTTC. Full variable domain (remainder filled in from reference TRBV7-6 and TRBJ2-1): GAGVSQSPRYKVTKRGQDVALRCDPISGHVSLYWYRQALGQGPEFLTYFNYEAQQDKSGLPNDRFSAERPEGSISTLTIQRTEQRDSAMYRCASSFPSGGQSNEQFFGPGTRLTVL.